This TCR beta chain was identified in a study of cytomegalovirus exposure and HLA in healthy donors. General study points: The majority of CMV-associated TCR beta chains were reported as apparently HLA-restricted in a later analysis.

PCR used 60 Vbeta primers and 13 Jbeta primers. Here immunoSEQ multiplex PCR was the method, and the copy in TCRdb shows in-frame clones only, minus some. The repertoire holds under 200,000 clones, with about 77% as singletons. V shed 4 bases, J shed 3 bases, and the junction held 10 bases outside the gene matches. The CDR3 extends over 17 amino acids. Germline-derived CDR1 and CDR2 are SNHLY and FYNNEI. Comments on this clone: The antigen remains unidentified.

The J gene is TRBJ2-1, the V gene TRBV2; 9 bases are shared with TRBD1. The sequencing input was PBMCs. This clonotype was sampled from a woman aged 30 to 39 in good health and CMV-seropositive. This chain's CDR3 is CASSGGGTGRVYNEQFF. In DNA, the CDR3 is TGTGCCAGCAGTGGAGGGGGGACAGGGAGGGTCTACAATGAGCAGTTCTTC.